This T cell receptor (beta chain) was observed in a study of regulatory T cells in long-lasting Graves disease. The CDR3 spans 13 residues. V lost 5 bases and J lost 4, with 11 bases in between. CDR1 is MNHEY and CDR2 is SVGEGT in the germline V gene. Arm-PCR of CDR3 regions with iRepertoire HTBI primers generated TCR beta libraries. TCRdb re-derived calls from the multiplex PCR reads in MiXCR, one entry per CDR3 protein. The data contain some 450,000 distinct CDR3 sequences, less than 25% of them seen just once; the ten biggest clones take up roughly 26%. As to time point: persistent/refractory GD, antithyroid drugs over 5 years with positive TRAb. Extracted RNA from PBMCs served as the source of the TCR library.

The starting material was peripheral blood mononuclear cells (PBMCs), obtained when the disease was refractory, from a patient treated with antithyroid drugs. The gene calls are TRBV6-2 or TRBV6-3 and TRBJ1-2; the D is unclear. This receptor was taken from a female donor with Graves disease. CDR3 sequence reads: CASSPWSGYGYTF. DNA for the CDR3: TGTGCCAGCAGTCCTTGGTCCGGCTATGGCTACACCTTC.